This T cell receptor beta chain was sequenced in a study of T cell responses to AZD1222 COVID-19 vaccine. Repertoires were generated with immunoSEQ multiplex PCR, while TCRdb's copy carries only in-frame clones and drops some. The table records over 120,000 clones, nearly 95% of them present only once. The V and J ends lost 2 bases and 2 bases respectively, with 6 bases between them. CDR1 is MNHEY and CDR2 is SMNVEV in the germline V gene (reference sequence). This CDR3 comprises 13 residues. This TCR derives from an adult in good health. The material sequenced was peripheral blood, taken on day 0 of AZD1222 vaccination. This chain uses TRBV27 with TRBJ1-2; D gene uncertain. The CDR3 sequence is CASSLRANYGYTF. CDR3 bases: TGTGCCAGCAGTTTACGAGCCAACTATGGCTACACCTTC.